This T cell receptor (beta chain) comes out of a study of T-cell memory formation after mild COVID-19. General study results and limits: Mostly located in CM and EM were contracting CD4+ clones, with contracting CD8+ clones located in EMRA. While clones contracting from day 15 to 85 were balanced between CD4 and CD8, later expanders leaned CD4+. Pre-infection memory contained some responding clones, which suggested that cross-reactive memory had joined.

TCRdb passed the 5' RACE reads through MiXCR, listing each CDR3 protein once. Here the sample spans about 210,000 distinct CDR3 sequences, roughly a tenth being singletons. The CDR3 totals 14 residues. Between the trimmed V and J ends, which lost 5 bases and 2 bases, there was a span of 10 bases. Looked up from germline, CDR1 is SGHTA and CDR2 is FQGNSA. As concerns this clonotype: Its antigen is unidentified.

Material: PBMCs or a T cell subset sorted from them (not recorded which). The source is a man aged 18 to 30 who had mild COVID-19 (a few samples of this study predate the infection). Cell type and time point are not known. J is TRBJ2-1 and V is TRBV7-2; tentative D call: TRBD1 (5 bases). CDR3 sequence: CASSPQTAYNEQFF. Here the CDR3 DNA reads TGTGCCAGCAGCCCGCAGACAGCCTACAATGAGCAGTTCTTC.